Listed below are T cell receptor beta chains from one sample, sequenced in a study of blood T cells in healthy people across ages. TCRdb used MiXCR to reprocess the 5' RACE reads, holding one entry per CDR3 protein. The top ten clones hold 23% of a sample with 1.8 million or so distinct CDR3 sequences, roughly 43% of them seen once. The specimen sequenced was blood. The receptors here all came from a human donor in good health. Both conserved end residues are part of each CDR3. A D gene is named only where the DNA matches it firmly. Expanded clones are given a class, and other clones once, few, many or no size at all.

CDR3 protein | CDR3 DNA | clone size | J gene | V gene | D gene
CAVGVSQETQYF | TGTGCCGTCGGCGTCTCCCAAGAGACCCAGTACTTC | many | TRBJ2-5 | TRBV7-2 | -
CSVTLRGMANYGNTF | TGCAGCGTGACCCTCCGGGGGATGGCTAACTATGGCAACACCTTC | - | TRBJ1-2 | TRBV29-1 | -
CASSLHSRTNGYTF | TGTGCCAGCAGCCTTCACTCAAGGACGAATGGCTACACCTTC | few | TRBJ1-2 | TRBV28 | -
CASTDGPGANVLTF | TGTGCCAGCACCGACGGTCCTGGGGCCAACGTCCTGACTTTC | - | TRBJ2-6 | TRBV9 | -
CASSLDRGGPTDTQYF | TGTGCCAGCAGCTTAGATCGCGGGGGCCCGACAGATACGCAGTATTTT | - | TRBJ2-3 | TRBV11-2 | -
CASSLHPAPSYEQYF | TGTGCCAGCAGCTTGCATCCAGCGCCGTCCTACGAGCAGTACTTC | - | TRBJ2-7 | TRBV5-6 | -
CASSPDRSNKKLFF | TGTGCCAGCAGCCCTGACCGCTCTAATAAAAAACTGTTTTTT | - | TRBJ1-4 | TRBV7-9 | -
CASSPGTSEVVETQYF | TGTGCCAGCAGCCCCGGGACGTCCGAAGTTGTGGAGACCCAGTACTTC | few | TRBJ2-5 | TRBV7-9 | -
CASSSPGTAGNTIYF | TGTGCCAGCAGCTCACCCGGGACAGCCGGAAACACCATATATTTT | - | TRBJ1-3 | TRBV7-8 | TRBD1
CASSLSQDSYGYTF | TGTGCCAGCAGTCTCAGCCAGGACAGCTATGGCTACACCTTC | - | TRBJ1-2 | TRBV12-3/TRBV12-4 | -
CASEWGNYGYTF | TGTGCCAGCGAGTGGGGCAACTATGGCTACACCTTC | few | TRBJ1-2 | TRBV12-3/TRBV12-4 | -
CASSLAYRGGDTQYF | TGCGCCAGCAGCTTGGCCTACAGGGGTGGAGATACGCAGTATTTT | few | TRBJ2-3 | TRBV5-1 | TRBD1
CASRDRGSEQYF | TGTGCCTCGAGGGACAGGGGTTCCGAGCAGTACTTC | - | TRBJ2-7 | TRBV10-3 | TRBD1
CAGSIGIRAVNTEAFF | TGTGCCGGCAGTATCGGGATTCGGGCAGTGAACACTGAAGCTTTCTTT | - | TRBJ1-1 | TRBV12-3/TRBV12-4 | -
CASSFSGGGASLIFEQFF | TGTGCCAGCAGCTTTTCGGGCGGGGGGGCCTCTCTTATTTTTGAGCAGTTCTTC | - | TRBJ2-1 | TRBV7-2 | TRBD2
CASSTDRAGEQYF | TGTGCCAGCAGCACGGACAGGGCCGGCGAGCAGTACTTC | - | TRBJ2-7 | TRBV7-2 | TRBD1
CASSQDGGEDYGYTF | TGCGCCAGCAGCCAAGATGGGGGGGAGGACTATGGCTACACCTTC | - | TRBJ1-2 | TRBV4-1 | -
CASSWAIGGHTEAFF | TGTGCCAGCAGTTGGGCGATAGGAGGACACACTGAAGCTTTCTTT | - | TRBJ1-1 | TRBV6-6 | -
CASSQDGGGYLETRYF | TGTGCCAGCAGCCAAGATGGCGGTGGGTACTTAGAGACCCGGTACTTC | - | TRBJ2-7 | TRBV3-1 | -
CASSKQGSYEQYF | TGTGCCAGCAGTAAACAGGGATCCTACGAGCAGTACTTC | few | TRBJ2-7 | TRBV7-6 | -
CASSPGLNTEAFF | TGTGCCAGCAGCCCTGGGTTGAACACTGAAGCTTTCTTT | many | TRBJ1-1 | TRBV18 | -
CSAEGGETQYF | TGCAGCGCCGAAGGGGGGGAGACCCAGTACTTC | many | TRBJ2-5 | TRBV29-1 | -
CASSPGGVVNEQYF | TGTGCCAGCAGCCCGGGAGGGGTAGTCAATGAGCAGTACTTC | - | TRBJ2-5 | TRBV7-9 | TRBD2
CASSLEPYRDIKNQETQYF | TGTGCCAGCAGCTTAGAACCTTACCGGGACATAAAAAACCAAGAGACCCAGTACTTC | few | TRBJ2-5 | TRBV7-2 | -
CVSSLFLTARGGSGDTQYF | TGTGTCAGCAGTTTATTCCTAACTGCCCGGGGGGGCTCTGGAGATACGCAGTATTTT | - | TRBJ2-3 | TRBV28 | TRBD2
CASSVGGGEATDTQYF | TGCGCCAGCAGCGTAGGGGGCGGGGAGGCCACAGATACGCAGTATTTT | - | TRBJ2-3 | TRBV9 | -
CASNLAGGLGDTQYF | TGTGCCAGCAACCTAGCGGGGGGGCTGGGAGATACGCAGTATTTT | once | TRBJ2-3 | TRBV7-2 | TRBD2
CASSLSGLDFFRLNEQFF | TGTGCCAGCAGCTTATCGGGACTAGATTTTTTTCGGTTGAATGAGCAGTTCTTC | - | TRBJ2-1 | TRBV7-9 | TRBD2